This TCR beta chain was retrieved from a study of CD8+ T cells in alopecia areata. Study-level points and caveats: Elevated clonality characterized lesional scalp relative to normal scalp, particularly in alopecia totalis/universalis. Mice gave a clearer picture of TCR sharing than patients did, possibly for HLA-related reasons. Scalp sample data also include resident alphabeta T cells from normal skin.

Using a FACSAria, the CD4+ and CD8+ T cells were sorted from the PBMCs. Trimming stripped 3 bases from V and 0 bases from J, with 3 bases between. The CDR3 length is 11 residues. The germline V gene has CDR1 SQVTM and CDR2 ANQGSEA. Following RNA extraction, reverse transcription yielded cDNA that acted as the sequencing template. The assay was immunoSEQ multiplex PCR, and TCRdb's table has in-frame clones only and misses some. The sample has approximately 150,000 clones, around two thirds seen once. On this clone: Its target is unknown.

The chain carries TRBV29-1 and TRBJ2-7; D gene ambiguous. The specimen sequenced was CD8+ T cells sorted from blood. This sequence was found in a human donor in good health. CDR3 nucleotide sequence: TGCAGCGTTGAGATCTCCTACGAGCAGTACTTC. Protein: CSVEISYEQYF.